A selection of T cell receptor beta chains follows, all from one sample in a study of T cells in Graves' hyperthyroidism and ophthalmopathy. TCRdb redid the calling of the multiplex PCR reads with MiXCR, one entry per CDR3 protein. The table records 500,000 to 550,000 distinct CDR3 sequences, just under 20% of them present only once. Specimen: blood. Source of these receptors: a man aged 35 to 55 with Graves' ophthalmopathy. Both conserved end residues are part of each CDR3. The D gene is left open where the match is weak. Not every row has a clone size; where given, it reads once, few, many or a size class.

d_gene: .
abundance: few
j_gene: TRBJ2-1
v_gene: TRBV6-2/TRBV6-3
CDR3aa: CASSARDGLDNEQFF
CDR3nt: TGTGCCAGCAGTGCTAGAGATGGGCTGGACAATGAGCAGTTCTTC

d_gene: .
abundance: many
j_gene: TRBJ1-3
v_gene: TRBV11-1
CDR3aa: CASSLTDSGNTIYF
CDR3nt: TGTGCCAGCAGTTTGACTGACTCTGGAAACACCATATATTTT

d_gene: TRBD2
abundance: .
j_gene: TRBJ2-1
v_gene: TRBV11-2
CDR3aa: CASSPNAWGYSGRGHEQFF
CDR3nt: TGTGCCAGCAGCCCAAACGCCTGGGGATATAGCGGGAGAGGGCATGAGCAGTTCTTC

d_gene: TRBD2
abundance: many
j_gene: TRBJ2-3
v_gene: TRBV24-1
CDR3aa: CATSDFLGLAGSTDTQYF
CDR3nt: TGTGCCACCAGTGATTTTCTTGGACTAGCGGGTTCCACAGATACGCAGTATTTT

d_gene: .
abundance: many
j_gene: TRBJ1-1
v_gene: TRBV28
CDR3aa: CASAGTDAEAFF
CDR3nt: TGTGCCAGCGCCGGTACCGACGCTGAAGCTTTCTTT

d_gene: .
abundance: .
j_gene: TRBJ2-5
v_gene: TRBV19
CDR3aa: CASSVLTNPGPRETQYF
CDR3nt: TGTGCCAGTAGTGTCCTCACCAACCCGGGACCGCGGGAGACCCAGTACTTC

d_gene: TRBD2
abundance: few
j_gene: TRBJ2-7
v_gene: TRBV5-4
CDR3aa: CASSRGLAGGSFPSSYEQYF
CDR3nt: TGTGCCAGCAGCCGTGGACTAGCGGGAGGCTCTTTCCCTAGCTCCTACGAGCAGTACTTC

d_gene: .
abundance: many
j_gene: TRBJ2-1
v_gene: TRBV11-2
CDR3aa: CASSSLGGAYNEQFF
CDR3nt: TGTGCCAGCAGCTCTTTGGGGGGCGCCTACAATGAGCAGTTCTTC

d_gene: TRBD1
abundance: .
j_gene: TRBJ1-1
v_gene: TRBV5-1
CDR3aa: CASSLGQYTNEAFF
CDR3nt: TGCGCCAGCAGCCTGGGACAGTATACGAATGAAGCTTTCTTT

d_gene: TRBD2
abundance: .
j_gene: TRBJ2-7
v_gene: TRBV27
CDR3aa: CASRFRSGAERYF
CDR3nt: TGTGCCAGCAGATTTCGTAGCGGGGCCGAGCGGTACTTC